This T cell receptor beta chain was documented in a study of blood T cell repertoires in COVID-19. As for the study in general: PBMCs, B-cell-depleted T cells, or T cells were the source of the cDNA or gDNA that made up the material.

This CDR3 has 18 residues. In germline, CDR1 is SGHRS, CDR2 YFSETQ. V dropped 1 base and J dropped 0; count of bases not matched to a gene: 7. Seattle cases were enrolled at active infection and followed longitudinally. Original data processing: Amplification of reference gene primers provided the estimated nucleated cell counts. Sequenced by immunoSEQ multiplex PCR; TCRdb stores in-frame clones only, minus some. That table gives V, J and clone size, and the DNA gave D and trimming. The repertoire consists of some 450,000 clones, with roughly 88% occurring once and the leading ten covering around 12%.

The source material was peripheral blood. This chain links TRBV5-1 with TRBJ2-3; 11 bases align to TRBD2. The source of this sequence is a woman between 50 and 59 years old with COVID-19, enrolled during active disease. CDR3 sequence (DNA): TGCGCCAGCAGCTTGAATTCGGCTAGCGGGGGGAGCACAGATACGCAGTATTTT. This gives the protein CASSLNSASGGSTDTQYF. Full variable domain (remainder filled in from reference TRBV5-1 and TRBJ2-3): KAGVTQTPRYLIKTRGQQVTLSCSPISGHRSVSWYQQTPGQGLQFLFEYFSETQRNKGNFPGRFSGRQFSNSRSEMNVSTLELGDSALYLCASSLNSASGGSTDTQYFGPGTRLTVL.